One and the same sample provided the 9 T cell receptor beta chains below, sequenced in a study of blood T cell repertoires in COVID-19. Using immunoSEQ multiplex PCR, the repertoire was profiled, and TCRdb retains in-frame clones only, with some absent. Of about 120,000 clones in the sample, roughly three quarters were seen once. Sequenced input: peripheral blood. These receptors all stem from a woman older than 75 with acute or convalescent COVID-19.

This clone has more than one count but fewer than ten. The CDR3 sequence is CASSLAGAPSYGYTF. CDR3 sequence (DNA): TGTGCCAGCAGCTTAGCGGGGGCCCCATCCTATGGCTACACCTTC. The chain links TRBV7-2 to TRBJ1-2; D perhaps matches TRBD1 (6 bases). CDR1 SGHTA and CDR2 FQGNSA come from the germline V gene. The V end lost 0 bases, the J end lost 4 bases, and 12 bases lay between the germline ends. This CDR3 is 15 amino acids long.

The CDR3 here is CASSEARTENQPQHF. DNA for the CDR3: TGTGCCAGCAGTGAAGCCCGGACAGAAAATCAGCCCCAGCATTTT. The rearrangement uses TRBV6-1 and TRBJ1-5; perhaps TRBD1 as D (6 bases). V was trimmed by 0 bases and J by 4 bases, leaving 10 bases between them. This CDR3 has 15 residues. Germline CDR1 is MNHNS and CDR2 is SASEGT.

The rearrangement joins TRBV7-9 to TRBJ2-1, with 10 bases aligning to TRBD2. The CDR3 has 15 residues. Trimming at V came to 3 bases and at J to 8 bases, leaving 7 bases not matched to a gene. Germline CDR1 is SEHNR and CDR2 is FQNEAQ (reference sequence). This CDR3 is CASSFRIAGGHEQFF. The CDR3 DNA reads as TGTGCCAGCAGCTTTCGTATAGCGGGAGGCCATGAGCAGTTCTTC.

The table lists this clone with a count of one. This CDR3 reads CASSLRAANGYTF. The CDR3 nucleotides read TGTGCCAGCAGCTTAAGAGCCGCGAACGGCTACACCTTC. V usage is TRBV5-4 and J usage is TRBJ1-2; D ambiguous. The CDR3 is 13 residues long. V lost 2 bases to trimming and J lost 8 bases, with 13 bases between them. Per germline, CDR1 SGHNT and CDR2 YYREEE (reference sequence).

This clone was recorded only once. The CDR3 nucleotides are TGCGCCAGCAGCCAAGGCGGAGGGGGGGCAGCTAATGAAAAACTGTTTTTT. Translated, it gives CASSQGGGGAANEKLFF. The chain couples TRBV4-3 to TRBJ1-4, with a tentative D call TRBD1 (6 bases). V lost 1 base and J 3 bases, leaving 15 bases between the germline ends. This CDR3 region has 17 residues. CDR1 and CDR2 (germline): LGHNA, YSLEER.

The V call is TRBV7-2, the J call TRBJ2-1, with TRBD2 matching 11 bases. The V segment lost 1 base and the J segment 8 bases; nucleotides outside the gene matches: 7. Germline CDR1 and CDR2: SGHTA and FQGNSA. The CDR3 runs to 16 residues. CDR3 protein: CASSLVAGGLGYEQFF. The CDR3 nucleotides read TGTGCCAGCAGCTTAGTAGCGGGGGGGCTTGGCTATGAGCAGTTCTTC.

A single count supports this clone. The genes are TRBV9 and TRBJ2-3; D is unclear. The V gene lost 3 bases and the J gene lost 6 bases, with 11 bases spanning the gap. Germline CDR1 is SGDLS and CDR2 is YYNGEE. CDR3 length equals 13 residues. CDR3 loop: CASSGSSRDTQYF. The CDR3 bases are TGTGCCAGCAGCGGGAGCTCGCGGGATACGCAGTATTTT.

The V gene is TRBV2, the J gene TRBJ2-7, with D maybe TRBD1 (5 bases). Trimming stripped 1 base from V and 3 bases from J, with 10 bases between. In germline, CDR1 is SNHLY, CDR2 FYNNEI. CDR3 size: 14 residues. The CDR3 DNA reads as TGTGCCAGCAGTGAAGGGACAAAAATCTACGAGCAGTACTTC. Encoded protein: CASSEGTKIYEQYF.

This clone was observed a few times. The V gene is TRBV30, the J gene TRBJ1-6, with no clear D. This CDR3 has 12 residues. V was clipped by 0 bases and J by 12 bases, with 9 bases between them. Germline CDR1 and CDR2: GTSNPN and SVGIG (reference sequence). This CDR3 reads CAWSVLRGPLHF. In DNA form, the CDR3 reads TGTGCCTGGAGTGTACTCCGGGGACCCCTCCACTTT.